This T cell receptor beta chain was documented in a study of blood T cell repertoires in COVID-19. Study background: Acute and convalescent COVID-19 samples came from the United States, Italy and Spain. PBMCs, B-cell-depleted T cells, or T cells were the source of the cDNA or gDNA that made up the material.

Authors' analysis steps: From reference gene primer amplification, estimates of nucleated cell counts were derived. Libraries were prepared by immunoSEQ multiplex PCR; TCRdb keeps only in-frame clonotypes and omits some of them. V and J calls and clone size are given by that table; D and trimming were obtained from the DNA. The sample shows more than 200,000 clones, 80% to 90% of them seen only once. The germline V gene encodes CDR1 SGHDN and CDR2 FVKESK. The CDR3 has 14 residues. Trimming took 1 base from V and 3 from J; bases not matched to a gene: 1. This clone has a handful of counts. This TCR derives from a man aged 25 to 40 with active or convalescent COVID-19. The chain links TRBV14 to TRBJ1-1, with 8 bases aligning to TRBD1. The sample comprised peripheral blood. The CDR3 DNA follows: TGTGCCAGCAGCCAAGGACAGGGGTACACTGAAGCTTTCTTT. As protein: CASSQGQGYTEAFF.